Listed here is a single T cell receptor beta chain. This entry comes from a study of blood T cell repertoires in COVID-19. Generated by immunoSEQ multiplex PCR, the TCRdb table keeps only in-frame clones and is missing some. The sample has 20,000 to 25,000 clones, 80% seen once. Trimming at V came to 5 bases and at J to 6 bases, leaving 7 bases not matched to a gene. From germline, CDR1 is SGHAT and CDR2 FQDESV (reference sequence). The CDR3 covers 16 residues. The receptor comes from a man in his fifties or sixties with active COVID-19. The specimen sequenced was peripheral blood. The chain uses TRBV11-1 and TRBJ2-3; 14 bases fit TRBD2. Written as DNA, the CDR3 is TGTGCCAGCAGCCCCAGACTAGCGGGAGGGTCCGATACGCAGTATTTT. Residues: CASSPRLAGGSDTQYF.